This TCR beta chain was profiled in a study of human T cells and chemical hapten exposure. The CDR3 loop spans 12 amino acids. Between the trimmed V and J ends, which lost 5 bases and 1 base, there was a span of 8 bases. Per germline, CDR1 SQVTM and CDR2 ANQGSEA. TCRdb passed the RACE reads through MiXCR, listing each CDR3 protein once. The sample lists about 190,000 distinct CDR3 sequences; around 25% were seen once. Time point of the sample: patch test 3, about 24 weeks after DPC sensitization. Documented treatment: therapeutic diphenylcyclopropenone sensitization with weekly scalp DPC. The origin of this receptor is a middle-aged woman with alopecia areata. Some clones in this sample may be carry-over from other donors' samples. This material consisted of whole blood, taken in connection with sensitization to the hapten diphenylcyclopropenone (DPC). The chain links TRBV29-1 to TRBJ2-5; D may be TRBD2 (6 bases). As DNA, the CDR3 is TGCAGCGTTCGGGACTCCCAAGAGACCCAGTACTTC. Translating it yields CSVRDSQETQYF.